The rows below give T cell receptor beta chains drawn from one sample of a study of blood T cell repertoires in COVID-19. The table came from immunoSEQ multiplex PCR; TCRdb's copy has only in-frame clones and leaves some out. The sample lists tens of thousands of clones, approximately 90% occurring once. The sequenced material came from peripheral blood. The receptors were gathered from a man in his 60s with acute or convalescent COVID-19. CDR3s include the opening cysteine and the closing phenylalanine or tryptophan. The D gene is left open where the match is weak. A clone size is listed for some rows: how often the clone was seen (once, few, many), or a class if it is expanded.

>TRBJ2-7|TRBV15|NA|few
CATSRERGSYEQYF
TGTGCCACCAGCAGAGAGAGGGGGTCCTACGAGCAGTACTTC
>TRBJ2-7|TRBV19|NA|once
CASSQGPYEQYF
TGTGCCAGTTCCCAGGGCCCCTACGAGCAGTACTTC
>TRBJ1-4|TRBV5-4|NA|NA
CASSLAGRANEKLFF
TGTGCCAGCAGCTTAGCAGGGAGGGCTAATGAAAAACTGTTTTTT
>TRBJ1-1|TRBV6-5|TRBD1|once
CASSPPGGTEAFF
TGTGCCAGCAGTCCACCAGGGGGCACTGAAGCTTTCTTT
>TRBJ1-1|TRBV3-1/TRBV3-2|TRBD1|NA
CASSGPRTGDMRWTEAFF
TGTGCCAGCAGCGGTCCGAGGACAGGCGATATGCGGTGGACTGAAGCTTTCTTT
>TRBJ2-7|TRBV6-2/TRBV6-3|TRBD1|NA
CASSRPGQGNREQYF
TGTGCCAGCAGTCGACCCGGACAGGGAAATCGCGAGCAGTACTTC
>TRBJ2-2|TRBV4-1|TRBD2|NA
CASSRTSGHLTGELFF
TGCGCCAGCAGCCGGACTAGCGGACATCTAACCGGGGAGCTGTTTTTT
>TRBJ2-2|TRBV5-6|NA|NA
CASSLVSGSTGELFF
TGTGCCAGCAGCTTGGTGTCCGGGTCCACCGGGGAGCTGTTTTTT
>TRBJ1-1|TRBV6-6|TRBD1|NA
CASTKGQTMNTEAFF
TGTGCCAGCACCAAGGGACAGACCATGAACACTGAAGCTTTCTTT
>TRBJ1-5|TRBV11-2|NA|NA
CASSLSGGAWSNQPQHF
TGTGCCAGCAGCTTATCGGGGGGGGCGTGGAGCAATCAGCCCCAGCATTTT
>TRBJ1-2|TRBV21-1|NA|NA
CADNPPGNYGYTF
TGTGCAGACAACCCTCCAGGTAACTATGGCTACACCTTC
>TRBJ2-7|TRBV5-6|NA|NA
CATQLLDNTYEQYF
TGTGCCACCCAGCTCTTGGACAATACCTACGAGCAGTACTTC
>TRBJ1-1|TRBV6-5|NA|NA
CASRGNRGEAFF
TGTGCCAGCAGGGGAAATCGGGGGGAGGCTTTCTTT
>TRBJ2-2|TRBV11-3|NA|NA
CASSYEGGAGELFF
TGTGCCAGCAGCTATGAGGGGGGGGCCGGGGAGCTGTTTTTT
>TRBJ2-7|TRBV25-1|TRBD1|NA
CASSERRDRGSYEQYF
TGTGCCAGCAGTGAGCGCCGGGACAGGGGGTCCTACGAGCAGTACTTC
>TRBJ1-1|TRBV7-2|NA|NA
CASSTGIVAFF
TGTGCCAGCAGCACGGGTATCGTAGCTTTCTTT
>TRBJ1-5|TRBV4-1|NA|NA
CASSLIPGESQPQHF
TGCGCCAGCAGCTTAATTCCAGGGGAGTCGCAGCCCCAGCATTTT
>TRBJ2-3|TRBV5-4|NA|once
CASSLSGTDTQYF
TGTGCCAGCAGCTTGTCAGGCACAGATACGCAGTATTTT
>TRBJ1-3|TRBV21-1|NA|NA
CASSHDRGAGNTIYF
TGTGCCAGCAGCCACGACAGGGGCGCTGGAAACACCATATATTTT
>TRBJ2-5|TRBV5-1|NA|NA
CASGGETQYF
TGCGCCAGCGGCGGAGAGACCCAGTACTTC
>TRBJ1-1|TRBV6-5|NA|NA
CASSYSRGTEAFF
TGTGCCAGCAGTTACTCAAGGGGCACTGAAGCTTTCTTT
>TRBJ1-1|TRBV2|NA|NA
CASSDDMNTEAFF
TGTGCCAGCAGTGATGACATGAACACTGAAGCTTTCTTT
>TRBJ2-7|TRBV6-6|NA|once
CASSYAQDYEQYF
TGTGCCAGCAGTTACGCCCAGGACTACGAGCAGTACTTC
>TRBJ2-1|TRBV10-3|NA|NA
CAILGGNEQFF
TGTGCCATCCTAGGCGGGAATGAGCAGTTCTTC
>TRBJ2-7|TRBV27|TRBD2|NA
CASSLLGGQGDSYEQYF
TGTGCCAGCAGTTTATTGGGAGGGCAGGGAGACTCCTACGAGCAGTACTTC
>TRBJ1-4|TRBV9|NA|NA
CASSVDYRNEKLFF
TGTGCCAGCAGCGTAGACTACCGGAATGAAAAACTGTTTTTT
>TRBJ1-2|TRBV11-2|NA|NA
CASSSGGEYGYTF
TGTGCCAGCAGCTCGGGGGGGGAGTATGGCTACACCTTC
>TRBJ2-1|TRBV11-3|TRBD2|NA
CASSPGTSGAWRNEQFF
TGTGCCAGCAGCCCCGGGACTAGCGGGGCCTGGCGGAATGAGCAGTTCTTC
>TRBJ2-5|TRBV5-1|NA|NA
CASSLRGSTQYF
TGCGCCAGCAGCTTGAGGGGGTCGACCCAGTACTTC
>TRBJ1-1|TRBV29-1|NA|NA
CSVEDRLTGRGAFF
TGCAGCGTTGAAGATCGCTTGACGGGTCGGGGAGCTTTCTTT
>TRBJ2-2|TRBV5-1|TRBD1|NA
CASSLQGANTGELFF
TGCGCCAGCAGCTTGCAGGGGGCGAACACCGGGGAGCTGTTTTTT
>TRBJ2-3|TRBV24-1|NA|NA
CATSDLGDTRYF
TGTGCCACCAGTGATCTGGGGGACACACGGTATTTT
>TRBJ2-3|TRBV9|NA|NA
CASSVVAAVGTDTQYF
TGTGCCAGCAGCGTAGTAGCGGCCGTTGGCACAGATACGCAGTATTTT
>TRBJ1-2|TRBV5-4|TRBD1|NA
CASSFGQGRGNYGYTF
TGTGCCAGCAGCTTCGGACAGGGGAGGGGTAACTATGGCTACACCTTC
>TRBJ1-2|TRBV6-2/TRBV6-3|NA|NA
CASSYLPQENYGYTF
TGTGCCAGCAGTTACTTACCACAGGAAAACTATGGCTACACCTTC
>TRBJ1-6|TRBV27|TRBD1|NA
CASRTDRPTLYNSPLHF
TGTGCCAGCAGAACGGACAGGCCTACTCTATATAATTCACCCCTCCACTTT
>TRBJ2-2|TRBV25-1|NA|NA
CASSVSGELFF
TGTGCCAGCAGTGTGAGCGGGGAGCTGTTTTTT
>TRBJ1-1|TRBV9|TRBD1|NA
CASSARTGEGSEAFF
TGTGCCAGCAGCGCCAGGACAGGGGAGGGCTCTGAAGCTTTCTTT
>TRBJ1-2|TRBV3-1/TRBV3-2|NA|NA
CASSQYSGSYGYTF
TGTGCCAGCAGCCAATATTCGGGGTCTTATGGCTACACCTTC
>TRBJ1-4|TRBV7-9|TRBD1|few
CASSLGDRDEEKLFF
TGTGCCAGCAGCTTAGGGGACAGGGATGAAGAAAAACTGTTTTTT
>TRBJ2-2|TRBV19|TRBD2|NA
CASSRTSADTGELFF
TGTGCCAGTAGTAGGACTAGCGCTGACACCGGGGAGCTGTTTTTT
>TRBJ1-4|TRBV15|TRBD1|few
CATGTGTNEKLFF
TGTGCCACCGGGACAGGGACTAATGAAAAACTGTTTTTT
>TRBJ2-3|TRBV4-1|NA|NA
CASSLTTSTDTQYF
TGCGCCAGCAGCTTGACAACTAGCACAGATACGCAGTATTTT
>TRBJ1-2|TRBV29-1|TRBD1|NA
CSVADRFGSYTF
TGCAGCGTGGCGGACAGGTTTGGTAGCTACACCTTC
>TRBJ2-7|TRBV21-1|NA|NA
CASSNNTRVASGGARGYEQYF
TGTGCCAGCAGCAACAACACGAGGGTTGCTAGCGGGGGGGCGCGTGGCTACGAGCAGTACTTC
>TRBJ1-2|TRBV15|NA|NA
CATSRDAGNYGYTF
TGTGCCACCAGCAGAGATGCAGGGAACTATGGCTACACCTTC
>TRBJ2-5|TRBV3-1/TRBV3-2|TRBD2|NA
CASSFRGLAGGQETQYF
TGTGCCAGCAGCTTCCGAGGACTAGCGGGGGGGCAAGAGACCCAGTACTTC
>TRBJ1-2|TRBV27|NA|NA
CASSLSGLDYGYTF
TGTGCCAGCAGTTTATCGGGGCTTGACTATGGCTACACCTTC
>TRBJ1-2|TRBV27|NA|NA
CASSWGSSGNYGYTF
TGTGCCAGCAGTTGGGGCTCCTCCGGTAACTATGGCTACACCTTC
>TRBJ1-2|TRBV27|NA|NA
CASSLRGNGYTF
TGTGCCAGCAGTTTACGAGGGAATGGCTACACCTTC
>TRBJ2-7|TRBV5-4|TRBD1|NA
CASSSSTGTGNYEQYF
TGTGCCAGCAGCTCCTCTACCGGGACAGGGAACTACGAGCAGTACTTC
>TRBJ1-4|TRBV2|TRBD1|NA
CASSDRDRGFEKLFF
TGTGCCAGCAGTGATAGGGACAGGGGATTTGAAAAACTGTTTTTT
>TRBJ1-6|TRBV5-6|NA|NA
CASSLDVGSLNSPLHF
TGTGCCAGCAGCTTGGATGTGGGCTCCCTTAATTCACCCCTCCACTTT
>TRBJ1-3|TRBV6-5|NA|NA
CASSFSGRDSGNTIYF
TGTGCCAGCAGTTTTTCCGGACGGGACTCTGGAAACACCATATATTTT
>TRBJ1-1|TRBV19|NA|NA
CASSIAGLAEAFF
TGTGCCAGTAGTATCGCGGGGTTGGCTGAAGCTTTCTTT
>TRBJ2-7|TRBV4-1|TRBD1|NA
CASSHPGQGTPYEQYF
TGCGCCAGCAGCCATCCCGGACAGGGAACCCCCTACGAGCAGTACTTC
>TRBJ1-1|TRBV14|NA|NA
CASSQQIMNTEAFF
TGTGCCAGCAGCCAACAGATAATGAACACTGAAGCTTTCTTT
>TRBJ2-7|TRBV30|NA|NA
CAWAGGPYEQYF
TGTGCCTGGGCAGGGGGGCCCTACGAGCAGTACTTC
>TRBJ2-1|TRBV4-2|TRBD2|NA
CASSPRAAGTSGGNEQFF
TGTGCCAGCAGCCCGCGCGCAGCCGGGACTAGCGGGGGCAATGAGCAGTTCTTC
>TRBJ1-2|TRBV25-1|TRBD1|NA
CASSEFGRGLYGYTF
TGTGCCAGCAGTGAATTCGGCAGGGGGCTCTATGGCTACACCTTC